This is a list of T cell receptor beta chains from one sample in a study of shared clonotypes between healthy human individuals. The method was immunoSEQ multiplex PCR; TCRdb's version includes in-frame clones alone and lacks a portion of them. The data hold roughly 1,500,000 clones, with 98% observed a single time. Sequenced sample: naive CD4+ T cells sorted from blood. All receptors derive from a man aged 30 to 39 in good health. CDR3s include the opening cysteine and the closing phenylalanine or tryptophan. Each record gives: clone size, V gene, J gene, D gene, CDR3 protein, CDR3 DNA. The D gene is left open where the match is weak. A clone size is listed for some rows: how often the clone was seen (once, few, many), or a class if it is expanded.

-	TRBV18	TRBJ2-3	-	CASSRASFTDTQYF	TGTGCCAGCTCACGGGCGAGCTTCACAGATACGCAGTATTTT
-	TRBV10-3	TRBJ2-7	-	CAISDFPSGEQYF	TGTGCCATCAGTGACTTCCCGAGCGGCGAGCAGTACTTC
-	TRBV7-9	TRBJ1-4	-	CASSLVPRPAEEEKLFF	TGTGCCAGCAGCTTGGTCCCCCGGCCGGCTGAGGAAGAAAAACTGTTTTTT
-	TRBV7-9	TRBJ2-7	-	CASSLAPQSGYEQYF	TGTGCCAGCAGCTTAGCGCCCCAATCCGGCTACGAGCAGTACTTC
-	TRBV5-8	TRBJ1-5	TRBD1	CASSLQGSNQPQHF	TGTGCCAGCAGTTTACAGGGGAGCAATCAGCCCCAGCATTTT
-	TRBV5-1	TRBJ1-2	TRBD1	CASSLRMTGWDGYTF	TGCGCCAGCAGCTTAAGGATGACAGGGTGGGATGGCTACACCTTC
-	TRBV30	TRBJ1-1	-	CAWSLLSGGNTEAFF	TGTGCCTGGAGTCTGCTCTCGGGGGGAAACACTGAAGCTTTCTTT
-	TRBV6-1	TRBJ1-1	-	CASSEFGSIEAFF	TGTGCCAGCAGTGAATTTGGGTCAATAGAAGCTTTCTTT
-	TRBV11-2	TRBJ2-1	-	CASSTDSRAYEQFF	TGTGCCAGCAGCACTGATTCGAGGGCTTATGAGCAGTTCTTC
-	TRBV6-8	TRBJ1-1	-	CASSQPGNANTEAFF	TGTGCCAGCAGTCAACCGGGAAACGCGAACACTGAAGCTTTCTTT
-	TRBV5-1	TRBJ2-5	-	CASSGKDRLETQYF	TGCGCCAGCAGCGGGAAAGACAGACTAGAGACCCAGTACTTC
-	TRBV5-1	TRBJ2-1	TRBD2	CASSVLAGGSNEQFF	TGCGCCAGCAGCGTACTAGCGGGAGGTAGCAATGAGCAGTTCTTC
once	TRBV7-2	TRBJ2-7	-	CASSLKVPYEQYF	TGTGCCAGCAGCTTGAAGGTTCCGTACGAGCAGTACTTC
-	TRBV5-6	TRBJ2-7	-	CASSQGIPDSHEQYF	TGTGCCAGCAGCCAAGGAATCCCGGATAGCCACGAGCAGTACTTC
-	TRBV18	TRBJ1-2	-	CASSPVAGRTVGYTF	TGTGCCAGCTCACCTGTGGCAGGGAGAACAGTTGGCTACACCTTC
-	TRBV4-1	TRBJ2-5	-	CASSQFETGLETQYF	TGCGCCAGCAGCCAATTTGAAACAGGGTTAGAGACCCAGTACTTC
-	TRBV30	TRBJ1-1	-	CAWSTTAPPEAFF	TGTGCCTGGAGTACTACCGCGCCCCCTGAAGCTTTCTTT
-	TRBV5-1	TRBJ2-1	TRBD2	CASSPTSGTYNEQFF	TGCGCCAGCAGTCCGACTAGCGGCACCTACAATGAGCAGTTCTTC
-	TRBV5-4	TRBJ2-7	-	CASSYSPNYEQYF	TGTGCCAGCAGCTACTCTCCCAACTACGAGCAGTACTTC
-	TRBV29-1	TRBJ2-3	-	CSVEDGSTDTQYF	TGCAGCGTTGAAGACGGAAGCACAGATACGCAGTATTTT
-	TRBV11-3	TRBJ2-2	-	CASSRDVVGTGELFF	TGTGCCAGCAGCCGAGACGTAGTCGGCACCGGGGAGCTGTTTTTT
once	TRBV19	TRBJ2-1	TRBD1	CASSLGTDLGLGDYNEQFF	TGTGCCAGTAGTCTCGGGACAGATTTGGGGTTAGGAGACTACAATGAGCAGTTCTTC
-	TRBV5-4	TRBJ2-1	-	CATTTVAGAYNEQFF	TGTGCCACCACCACTGTAGCCGGAGCTTACAATGAGCAGTTCTTC
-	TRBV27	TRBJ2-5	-	CASSVGLSRIQETQYF	TGTGCCAGCAGCGTTGGACTCTCTAGAATCCAAGAGACCCAGTACTTC
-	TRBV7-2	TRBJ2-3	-	CASSLGTSSAQYF	TGTGCCAGCAGCTTAGGTACTAGTTCGGCGCAGTATTTT
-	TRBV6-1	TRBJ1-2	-	CASSEGSAGHYGYTF	TGTGCCAGCAGTGAAGGCTCTGCAGGTCACTATGGCTACACCTTC
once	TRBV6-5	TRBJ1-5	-	CASRGQPYSNQPQHF	TGTGCCAGCAGGGGGCAACCATATAGCAATCAGCCCCAGCATTTT
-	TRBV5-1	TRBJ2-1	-	CASSLEVLPDSLFF	TGCGCCAGCAGCTTGGAGGTACTTCCGGACTCTTTGTTCTTC
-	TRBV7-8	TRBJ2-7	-	CASSLMLEYEQYF	TGTGCCAGCAGCTTGATGTTGGAATACGAGCAGTACTTC
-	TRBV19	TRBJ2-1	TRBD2	CASSGRLAGGREQFF	TGTGCCAGTAGTGGTCGACTAGCGGGAGGCCGGGAGCAGTTCTTC
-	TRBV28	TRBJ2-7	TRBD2	CASKESGGSYEQYF	TGTGCCAGCAAAGAAAGCGGGGGCTCCTACGAGCAGTACTTC
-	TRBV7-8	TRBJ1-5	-	CASSLLPGASGLNQPQHF	TGTGCCAGCAGCCTCTTGCCAGGGGCGTCGGGTCTCAATCAGCCCCAGCATTTT
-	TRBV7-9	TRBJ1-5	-	CASSFAGTNQPQHF	TGTGCCAGCAGCTTCGCAGGTACCAACCAGCCCCAGCATTTT
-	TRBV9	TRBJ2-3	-	CASSVGSSSSTDTQYF	TGTGCCAGCAGCGTAGGGTCTAGCAGTAGCACAGATACGCAGTATTTT
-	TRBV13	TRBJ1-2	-	CASSSRGYGYTF	TGTGCCAGCAGCTCAAGGGGCTATGGCTACACCTTC
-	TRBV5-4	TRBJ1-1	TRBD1	CASSLGGQGANTEAFF	TGTGCCAGCAGCTTGGGGGGACAGGGGGCGAACACTGAAGCTTTCTTT
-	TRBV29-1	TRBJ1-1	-	CSCRQHTEAFF	TGCAGCTGCCGACAGCACACTGAAGCTTTCTTT
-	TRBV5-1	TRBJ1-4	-	CASSVGVVANEKLFF	TGCGCCAGCAGCGTGGGGGTGGTAGCTAATGAAAAACTGTTTTTT
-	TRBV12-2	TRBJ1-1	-	CASRFGTKGQNTEAFF	TGTGCAAGTCGCTTCGGGACGAAAGGACAGAACACTGAAGCTTTCTTT
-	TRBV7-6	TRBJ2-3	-	CASSLIVPLGGISTDTQYF	TGTGCCAGCAGCTTAATTGTTCCCCTAGGCGGGATTAGCACAGATACGCAGTATTTT
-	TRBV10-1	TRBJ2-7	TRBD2	CASSGPAGDGTYEQYF	TGCGCCAGCAGTGGGCCAGCGGGGGATGGTACCTACGAGCAGTACTTC
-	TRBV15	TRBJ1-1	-	CATSRISAAEAFF	TGTGCCACCAGCAGGATATCGGCGGCTGAAGCTTTCTTT
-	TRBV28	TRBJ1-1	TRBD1	CASSETAGTGREAFF	TGTGCCAGCAGTGAAACCGCCGGGACAGGTCGAGAAGCTTTCTTT
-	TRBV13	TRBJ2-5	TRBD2	CASSLGLAVQETQYF	TGTGCCAGCAGCTTAGGTCTAGCGGTCCAAGAGACCCAGTACTTC
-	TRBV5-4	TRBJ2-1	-	CASSPPGRRGDEQFF	TGTGCCAGCAGCCCTCCTGGGAGGAGAGGTGATGAGCAGTTCTTC
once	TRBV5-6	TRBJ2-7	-	CASSLNRAYEQYF	TGTGCCAGCAGCTTGAACAGAGCCTACGAGCAGTACTTC
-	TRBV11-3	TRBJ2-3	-	CASSSDSTDTQYF	TGTGCCAGCAGCTCGGACAGCACAGATACGCAGTATTTT
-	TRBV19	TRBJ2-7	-	CASSLSGVVQYF	TGTGCCAGTAGCCTATCGGGCGTAGTCCAGTACTTC
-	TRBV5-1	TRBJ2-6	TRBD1	CASSSSGTERANVLTF	TGCGCCAGCAGCTCCTCCGGGACAGAGCGGGCCAACGTCCTGACTTTC
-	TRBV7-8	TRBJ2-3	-	CASSLRAMQATSTDTQYF	TGTGCCAGCAGCTTACGAGCAATGCAGGCTACTAGCACAGATACGCAGTATTTT